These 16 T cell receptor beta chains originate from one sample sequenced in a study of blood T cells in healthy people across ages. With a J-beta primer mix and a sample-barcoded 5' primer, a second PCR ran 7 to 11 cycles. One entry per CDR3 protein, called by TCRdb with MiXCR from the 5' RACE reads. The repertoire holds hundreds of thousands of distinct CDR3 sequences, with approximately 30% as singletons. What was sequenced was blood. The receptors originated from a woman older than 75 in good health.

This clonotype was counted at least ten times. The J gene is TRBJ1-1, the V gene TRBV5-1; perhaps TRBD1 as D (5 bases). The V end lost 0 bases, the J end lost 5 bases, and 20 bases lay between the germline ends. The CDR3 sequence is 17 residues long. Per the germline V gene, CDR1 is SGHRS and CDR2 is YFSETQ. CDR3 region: CASSLVFGELGQTEAFF. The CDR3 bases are TGCGCCAGCAGCTTGGTGTTCGGGGAGCTCGGACAAACTGAAGCTTTCTTT.

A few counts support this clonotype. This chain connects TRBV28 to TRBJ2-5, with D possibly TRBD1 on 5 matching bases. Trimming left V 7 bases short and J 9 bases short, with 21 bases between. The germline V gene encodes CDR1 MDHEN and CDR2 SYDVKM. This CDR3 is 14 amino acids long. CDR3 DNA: TGTGCCAGCACCACACACAATTACCAAGGGGCCCAGTACTTC. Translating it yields CASTTHNYQGAQYF.

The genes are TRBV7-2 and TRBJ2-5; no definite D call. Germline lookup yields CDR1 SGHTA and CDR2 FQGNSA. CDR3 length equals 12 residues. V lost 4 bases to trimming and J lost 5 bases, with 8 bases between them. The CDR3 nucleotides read TGTGCCAGCAGCTCGCTACGTGAGACCCAGTACTTC. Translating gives CASSSLRETQYF.

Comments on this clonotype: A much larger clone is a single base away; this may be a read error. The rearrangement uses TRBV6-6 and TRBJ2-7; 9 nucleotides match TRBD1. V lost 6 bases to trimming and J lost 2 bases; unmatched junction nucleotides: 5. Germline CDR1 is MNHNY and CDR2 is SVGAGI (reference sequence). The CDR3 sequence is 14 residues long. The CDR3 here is CASRGTGTTYEQYF. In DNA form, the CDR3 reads TGTGCCAGCAGGGGGACAGGGACCACCTACGAGCAGTACTTC.

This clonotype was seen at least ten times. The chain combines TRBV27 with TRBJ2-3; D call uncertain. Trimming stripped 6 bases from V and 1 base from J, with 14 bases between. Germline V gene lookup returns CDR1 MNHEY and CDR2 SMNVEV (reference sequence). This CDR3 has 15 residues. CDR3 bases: TGTGCCAGCAGAGGAAGACAAGCTGGCACAGATACGCAGTATTTT. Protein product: CASRGRQAGTDTQYF.

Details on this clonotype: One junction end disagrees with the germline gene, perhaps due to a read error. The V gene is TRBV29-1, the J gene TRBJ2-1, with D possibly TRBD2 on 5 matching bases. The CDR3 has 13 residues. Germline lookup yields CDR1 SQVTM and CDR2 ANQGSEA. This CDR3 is CSAERTSYNEQFF. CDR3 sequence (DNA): TGCAGCGCTGAACGGACTTCCTACAATGAGCAGTTCTTC.

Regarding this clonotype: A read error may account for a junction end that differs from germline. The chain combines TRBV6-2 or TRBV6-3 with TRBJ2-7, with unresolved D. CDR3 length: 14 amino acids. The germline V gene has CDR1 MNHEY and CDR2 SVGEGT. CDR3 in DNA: TGTGTCAGCAGTAACTACGGTGCTACCTACGAGCAGTACTTC. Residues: CVSSNYGATYEQYF.

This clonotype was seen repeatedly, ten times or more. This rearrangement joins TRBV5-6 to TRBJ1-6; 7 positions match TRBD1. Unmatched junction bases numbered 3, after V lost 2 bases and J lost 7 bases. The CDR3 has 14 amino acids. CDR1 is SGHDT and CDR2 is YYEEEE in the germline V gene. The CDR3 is CASSFGQANSPLHF. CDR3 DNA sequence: TGTGCCAGCAGCTTCGGACAGGCGAATTCACCCCTCCACTTT. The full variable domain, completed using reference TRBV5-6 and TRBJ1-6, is DAGVTQSPTHLIKTRGQQVTLRCSPKSGHDTVSWYQQALGQGPQFIFQYYEEEERQRGNFPDRFSGHQFPNYSSELNVNALLLGDSALYLCASSFGQANSPLHFGNGTRLTVT.

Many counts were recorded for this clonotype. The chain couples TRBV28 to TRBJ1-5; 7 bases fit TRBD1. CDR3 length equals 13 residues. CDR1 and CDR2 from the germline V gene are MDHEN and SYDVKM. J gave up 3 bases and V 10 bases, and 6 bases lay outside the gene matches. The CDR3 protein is CATTDRANQPQHF. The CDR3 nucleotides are TGTGCCACTACCGACAGGGCCAATCAGCCCCAGCATTTT.

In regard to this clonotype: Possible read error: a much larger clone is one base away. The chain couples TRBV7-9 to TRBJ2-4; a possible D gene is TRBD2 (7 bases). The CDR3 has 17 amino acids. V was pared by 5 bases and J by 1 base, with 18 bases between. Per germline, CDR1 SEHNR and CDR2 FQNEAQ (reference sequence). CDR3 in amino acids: CASSPIGGGPAKNIQYF. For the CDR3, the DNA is TGTGCCAGCAGCCCGATTGGGGGGGGGCCGGCCAAAAACATTCAGTACTTC.

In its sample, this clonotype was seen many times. The CDR3 nucleotides read TGTGCCAGCTGTGGAGGATTAACCAGCGATGAGCAGTTCTTC. It yields the protein CASCGGLTSDEQFF. The chain joins TRBV4-2 to TRBJ2-1; tentatively, D is TRBD2 (5 bases). The V end was cut by 8 bases, the J end by 8 bases, with 19 bases between. The CDR3 is made up of 14 amino acids. CDR1 and CDR2 from the germline V gene are LGHNA and YNFKEQ.

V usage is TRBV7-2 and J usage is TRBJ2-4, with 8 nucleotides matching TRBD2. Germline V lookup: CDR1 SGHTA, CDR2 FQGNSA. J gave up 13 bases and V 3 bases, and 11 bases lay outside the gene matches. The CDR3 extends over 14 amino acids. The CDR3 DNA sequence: TGTGCCAGCAGCTTGGGGACGGGGGGGAGTGAGCAGTACTTC. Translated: CASSLGTGGSEQYF. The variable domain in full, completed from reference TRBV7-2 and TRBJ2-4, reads GAGVSQSPSNKVTEKGKDVELRCDPISGHTALYWYRQSLGQGLEFLIYFQGNSAPDKSGLPSDRFSAERTGGSVSTLTIQRTQQEDSAVYLCASSLGTGGSEQYFGAGTRLSVL.

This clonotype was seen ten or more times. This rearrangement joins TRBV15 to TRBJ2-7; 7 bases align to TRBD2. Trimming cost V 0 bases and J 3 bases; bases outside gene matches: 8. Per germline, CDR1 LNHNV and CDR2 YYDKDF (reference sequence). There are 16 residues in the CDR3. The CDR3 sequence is CATSRDRSGVVYEQYF. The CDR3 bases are TGTGCCACCAGCAGAGATAGGAGCGGGGTTGTCTACGAGCAGTACTTC.

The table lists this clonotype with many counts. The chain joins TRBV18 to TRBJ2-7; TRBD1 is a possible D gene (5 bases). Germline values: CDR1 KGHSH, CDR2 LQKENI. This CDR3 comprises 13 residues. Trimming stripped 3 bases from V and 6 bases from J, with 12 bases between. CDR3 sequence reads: CASSPSREGEQYF. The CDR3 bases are TGTGCCAGCTCACCTTCCAGGGAAGGCGAGCAGTACTTC. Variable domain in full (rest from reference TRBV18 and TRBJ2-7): NAGVMQNPRHLVRRRGQEARLRCSPMKGHSHVYWYRQLPEEGLKFMVYLQKENIIDESGMPKERFSAEFPKEGPSILRIQQVVRGDSAAYFCASSPSREGEQYFGPGTRLTVT.

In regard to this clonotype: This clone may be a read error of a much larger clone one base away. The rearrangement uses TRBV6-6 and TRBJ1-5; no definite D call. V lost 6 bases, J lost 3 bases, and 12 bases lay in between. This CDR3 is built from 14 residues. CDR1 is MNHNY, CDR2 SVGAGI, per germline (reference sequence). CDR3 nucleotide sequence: TGTGCCAGCAGGTACAGAGCAGTCAATCAGCCCCAGCATTTT. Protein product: CASRYRAVNQPQHF.

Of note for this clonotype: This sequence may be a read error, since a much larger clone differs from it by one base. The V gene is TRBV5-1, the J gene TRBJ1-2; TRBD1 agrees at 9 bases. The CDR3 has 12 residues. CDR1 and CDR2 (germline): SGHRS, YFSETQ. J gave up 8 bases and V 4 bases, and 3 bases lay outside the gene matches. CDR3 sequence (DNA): TGCGCCAGCAGCGCGGACAGGGGAGGCTACACCTTC. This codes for CASSADRGGYTF.